This TCR beta chain was retrieved from a study of cytomegalovirus exposure and HLA in healthy donors. Study conclusions and caveats: What a later analysis showed was that several of the most significant clusters appeared linked to common viral pathogens. The listing of 150 to 200 TCR beta chains classed them as cytomegalovirus-associated.

This clone was picked up one time. Its antigen is unidentified. The study ran its PCR with 60 Vbeta and 13 Jbeta primers. The assay was immunoSEQ multiplex PCR, and TCRdb's table has in-frame clones only and misses some. The data show under 200,000 clones, about 83% seen once. The length of the CDR3 is 15 residues. Trimming took off 0 bases at V and 11 bases at J, with 20 bases between the two ends. Germline CDR1 and CDR2: SGHNT and YYREEE (reference sequence). The rearrangement joins TRBV5-4 to TRBJ2-5; D is perhaps TRBD2 (5 bases). Sequenced material: PBMCs. The clonotype was recovered from a man aged 40-55 years in good health and CMV-seropositive. CDR3 nucleotides: TGTGCCAGCAGCTTGGCATATGGCAGTAGGGAGTGGCAGTACTTC. As protein: CASSLAYGSREWQYF.